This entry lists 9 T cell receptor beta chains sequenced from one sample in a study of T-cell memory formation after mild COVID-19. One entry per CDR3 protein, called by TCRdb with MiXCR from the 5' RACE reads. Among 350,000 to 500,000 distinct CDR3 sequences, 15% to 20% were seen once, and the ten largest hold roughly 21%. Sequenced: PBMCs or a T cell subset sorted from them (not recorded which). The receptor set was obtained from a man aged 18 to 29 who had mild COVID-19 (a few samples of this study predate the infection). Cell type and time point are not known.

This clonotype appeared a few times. The CDR3 bases are TGTGCCAGCAGTTTAGGGGGTTCCGTCTATGGCTACACCTTC. It codes for CASSLGGSVYGYTF. The rearrangement links TRBV12-3 or TRBV12-4 to TRBJ1-2; D uncertain. The CDR3 sequence is 14 residues long. V was clipped by 1 base and J by 4 bases, with 10 bases between them.

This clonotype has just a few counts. The CDR3 DNA follows: TGTGCCAGCAGCCCCGGAAAAGAGCCGAGCACTGAAGCTTTCTTT. This encodes CASSPGKEPSTEAFF. This chain uses TRBV21-1 with TRBJ1-1; the D segment call TRBD1 is taken from the table without a DNA check. TRBV21-1 is annotated as a pseudogene. The CDR3 is 15 amino acids.

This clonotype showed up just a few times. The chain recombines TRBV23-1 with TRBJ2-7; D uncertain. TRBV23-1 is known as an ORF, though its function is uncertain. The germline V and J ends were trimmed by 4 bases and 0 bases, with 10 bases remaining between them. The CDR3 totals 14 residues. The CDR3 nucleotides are TGCGCCAGCAGTCCGCACGTCGACTCCTACGAGCAGTACTTC. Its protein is CASSPHVDSYEQYF.

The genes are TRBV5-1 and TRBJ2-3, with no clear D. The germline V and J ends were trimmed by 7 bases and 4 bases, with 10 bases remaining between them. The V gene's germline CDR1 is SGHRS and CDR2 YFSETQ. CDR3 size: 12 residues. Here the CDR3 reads CASGMGSDTQYF. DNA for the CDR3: TGCGCCAGCGGCATGGGGTCAGATACGCAGTATTTT. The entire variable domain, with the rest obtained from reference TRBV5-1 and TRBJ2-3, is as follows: KAGVTQTPRYLIKTRGQQVTLSCSPISGHRSVSWYQQTPGQGLQFLFEYFSETQRNKGNFPGRFSGRQFSNSRSEMNVSTLELGDSALYLCASGMGSDTQYFGPGTRLTVL.

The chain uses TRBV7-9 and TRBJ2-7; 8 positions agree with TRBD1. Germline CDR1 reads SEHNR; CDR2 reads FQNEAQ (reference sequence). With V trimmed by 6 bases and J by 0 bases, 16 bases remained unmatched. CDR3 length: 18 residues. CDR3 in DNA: TGTGCCAGCAGTTCTCCTAGGGGATCAGGGGGCAGCTCCTACGAGCAGTACGTC. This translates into CASSSPRGSGGSSYEQYV.

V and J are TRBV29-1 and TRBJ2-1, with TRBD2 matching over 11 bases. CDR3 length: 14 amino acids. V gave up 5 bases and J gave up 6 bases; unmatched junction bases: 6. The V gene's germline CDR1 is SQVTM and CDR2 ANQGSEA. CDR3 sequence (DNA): TGCAGCGTTCACATAGCGGGGGGGCCCAATGAGCAGTTCTTC. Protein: CSVHIAGGPNEQFF.

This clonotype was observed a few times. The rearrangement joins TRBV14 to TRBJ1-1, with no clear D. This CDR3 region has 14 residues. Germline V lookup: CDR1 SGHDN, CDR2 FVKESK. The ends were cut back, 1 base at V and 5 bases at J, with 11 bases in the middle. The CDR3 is CASSQVDGYTEAFF. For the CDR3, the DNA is TGTGCCAGCAGCCAAGTTGACGGGTATACTGAAGCTTTCTTT. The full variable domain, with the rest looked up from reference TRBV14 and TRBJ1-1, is EAGVTQFPSHSVIEKGQTVTLRCDPISGHDNLYWYRRVMGKEIKFLLHFVKESKQDESGMPNNRFLAERTGGTYSTLKVQPAELEDSGVYFCASSQVDGYTEAFFGQGTRLTVV.

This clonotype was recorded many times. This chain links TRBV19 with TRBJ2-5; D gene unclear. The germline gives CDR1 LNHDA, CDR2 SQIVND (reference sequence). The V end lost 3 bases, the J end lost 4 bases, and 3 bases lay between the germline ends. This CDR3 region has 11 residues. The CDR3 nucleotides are TGTGCCAGTAGTATGGGAGAGACCCAGTACTTC. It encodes CASSMGETQYF.

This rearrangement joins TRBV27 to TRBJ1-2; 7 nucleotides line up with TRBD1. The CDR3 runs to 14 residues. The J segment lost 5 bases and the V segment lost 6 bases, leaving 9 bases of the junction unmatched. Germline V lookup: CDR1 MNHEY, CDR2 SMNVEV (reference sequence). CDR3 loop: CASRLTGPGYGYTF. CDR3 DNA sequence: TGTGCCAGCAGGTTGACAGGGCCGGGGTATGGCTACACCTTC.